One and the same sample provided the 8 T cell receptor beta chains below, sequenced in a study of OX40 agonist ivuxolimab in advanced cancers. Measured with immunoSEQ multiplex PCR; TCRdb has only the in-frame clones, and not every one. The data show around 50,000 clones, 75% to 90% seen once. This sample comprised CD4+ or CD8+ T cells sorted from blood, obtained in a trial of the OX40 agonist ivuxolimab. Receptor source: an adult with an advanced solid tumor such as melanoma, head and neck, liver or kidney cancer.

The gene calls are TRBV9 and TRBJ1-6; unclear D gene. The CDR3 is 14 amino acids. Germline V CDR1 and CDR2: SGDLS, YYNGEE. V shed 0 bases and J shed 12 bases, with 13 bases lying between them. The CDR3 bases are TGTGCCAGCAGCGTAGAAGGGCTTTGGGGACCCCTCCACTTT. Protein product: CASSVEGLWGPLHF.

This chain connects TRBV7-9 to TRBJ2-7; no firm D call. From germline, CDR1 is SEHNR and CDR2 FQNEAQ (reference sequence). V was trimmed by 6 bases and J by 3 bases, leaving 9 bases between them. This CDR3 region has 12 residues. The CDR3 nucleotides read TGTGCCAGCAGATTGGGTGTCTACGAGCAGTACTTC. Translated: CASRLGVYEQYF.

The chain uses TRBV4-1 and TRBJ2-2; D ambiguous. The germline V gene has CDR1 MGHRA and CDR2 YSYEKL. The V end lost 0 bases, the J end lost 6 bases, and 5 bases lay between the germline ends. The CDR3 consists of 13 residues. CDR3 in amino acids: CASSQDSPGELFF. In DNA, the CDR3 is TGCGCCAGCAGCCAAGATTCCCCCGGGGAGCTGTTTTTT.

V gene TRBV9 combines with J gene TRBJ1-1; D not certain. The V and J ends lost 0 bases and 3 bases respectively, with 15 bases between them. The germline V gene has CDR1 SGDLS and CDR2 YYNGEE. CDR3 length equals 16 residues. The CDR3: CASSVGGVSWDTEAFF. In DNA, the CDR3 is TGTGCCAGCAGCGTAGGTGGTGTCAGCTGGGACACTGAAGCTTTCTTT.

The chain uses TRBV2 and TRBJ1-5, with TRBD1 matching over 12 bases. The ends lost 3 bases at V and 5 bases at J; junction bases unmatched: 8. CDR1 and CDR2 (germline): SNHLY, FYNNEI. The CDR3 totals 17 residues. The DNA of the CDR3 is TGTGCCAGCAGTGACCCCGGGACAGGGGGCGGAGATCAGCCCCAGCATTTT. Translation gives CASSDPGTGGGDQPQHF. The full variable domain, its missing parts supplied by reference TRBV2 and TRBJ1-5, is EPEVTQTPSHQVTQMGQEVILRCVPISNHLYFYWYRQILGQKVEFLVSFYNNEISEKSEIFDDQFSVERPDGSNFTLKIRSTKLEDSAMYFCASSDPGTGGGDQPQHFGDGTRLSIL.

V and J are TRBV4-1 and TRBJ1-6; a weak D match, TRBD1 (6 bases). The V gene's germline CDR1 is MGHRA and CDR2 YSYEKL. The CDR3 sequence is 16 residues long. Trimming cost V 1 base and J 8 bases, with 15 bases left between them. CDR3 protein: CASSQGTGILDSPLHF. CDR3 DNA: TGCGCCAGCAGCCAAGGAACAGGGATTCTCGATTCACCCCTCCACTTT.

With regard to this clone: The junction shows a germline mismatch at one end, possibly a read error. V and J are TRBV11-3 and TRBJ2-1, with 7 positions matching TRBD1. Germline CDR1 and CDR2: SGHNT and YENEEA. The CDR3 length is 16 residues. CDR3 sequence (DNA): TGTACCAGCAGCTTAGAGGTCGAGGGGGCGTACAATGAGCAGTTCTTC. Translated: CTSSLEVEGAYNEQFF.

The rearrangement joins TRBV4-3 to TRBJ1-1; tentative D call: TRBD1 (5 bases). The germline V gene has CDR1 LGHNA and CDR2 YSLEER. The CDR3 is 15 residues long. V lost 4 bases and J lost 3, with 15 bases in between. CDR3 sequence: CASSPGQGGHTEAFF. The CDR3, as DNA: TGCGCCAGCAGCCCCGGCCAGGGAGGGCACACTGAAGCTTTCTTT.